The clone carrying this TCR beta chain was observed a few times. Its target is unknown. Sequencing used cDNA as its template, made by extracting RNA and reverse transcribing it. This table comes from immunoSEQ multiplex PCR, and its TCRdb copy is limited to in-frame clones, with some not included. Altogether approximately 100,000 clones are present, 55% being singletons, with the ten largest covering about 8.8%. These data are taken from a study of CD8+ T cells in alopecia areata. Study-level results: Scalp sample data also include resident alphabeta T cells from normal skin.

Sequencing input: CD4+ T cells sorted from blood. This TCR was recovered from a human donor in good health.

Here the CDR3 reads CASSVAPESNQPQHF. CDR3 nucleotide sequence: TGTGCCAGCAGTGTGGCCCCTGAAAGCAATCAGCCCCAGCATTTT. The chain links TRBV2 to TRBJ1-5; no reliable D call. Germline-derived CDR1 and CDR2 are SNHLY and FYNNEI. V was shortened by 4 bases and J by 1 base, with 11 bases between the two germline ends. The CDR3 has 15 residues.